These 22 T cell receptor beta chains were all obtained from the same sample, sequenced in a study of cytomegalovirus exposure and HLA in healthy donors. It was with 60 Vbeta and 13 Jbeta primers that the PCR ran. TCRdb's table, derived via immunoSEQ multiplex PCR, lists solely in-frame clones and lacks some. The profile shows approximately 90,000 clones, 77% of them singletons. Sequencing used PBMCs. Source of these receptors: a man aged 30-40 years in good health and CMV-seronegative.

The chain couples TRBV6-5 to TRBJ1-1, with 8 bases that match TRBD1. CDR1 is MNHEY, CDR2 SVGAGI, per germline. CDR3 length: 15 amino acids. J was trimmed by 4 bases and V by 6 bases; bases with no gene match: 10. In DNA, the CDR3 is TGTGCCAGCAGCTACGACAGGGGCGGTGGCACTGAAGCTTTCTTT. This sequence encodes CASSYDRGGGTEAFF.

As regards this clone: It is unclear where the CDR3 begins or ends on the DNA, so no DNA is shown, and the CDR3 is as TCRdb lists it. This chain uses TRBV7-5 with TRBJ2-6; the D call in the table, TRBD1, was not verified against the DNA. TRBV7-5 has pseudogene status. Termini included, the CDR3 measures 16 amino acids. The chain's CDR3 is CARSLAWGPGANVLTF.

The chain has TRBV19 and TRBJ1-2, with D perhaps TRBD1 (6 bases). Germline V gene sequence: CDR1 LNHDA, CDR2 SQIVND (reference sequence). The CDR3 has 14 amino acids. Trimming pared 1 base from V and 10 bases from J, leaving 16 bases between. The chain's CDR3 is CASSIAQGRGVYTF. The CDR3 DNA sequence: TGTGCCAGTAGTATAGCCCAAGGCAGGGGAGTCTACACCTTC.

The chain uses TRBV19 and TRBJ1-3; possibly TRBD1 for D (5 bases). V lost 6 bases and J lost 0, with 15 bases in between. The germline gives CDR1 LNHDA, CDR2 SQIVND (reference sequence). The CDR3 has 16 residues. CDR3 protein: CASSRWGTSSGNTIYF. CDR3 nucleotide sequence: TGTGCCAGTAGCCGTTGGGGCACCTCCTCTGGAAACACCATATATTTT.

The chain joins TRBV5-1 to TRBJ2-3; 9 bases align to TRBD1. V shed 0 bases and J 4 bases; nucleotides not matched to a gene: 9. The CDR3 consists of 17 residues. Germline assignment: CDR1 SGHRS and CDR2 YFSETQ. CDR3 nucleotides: TGCGCCAGCAGCTTGGAGGCTACAGGGGGCGATCCAGATACGCAGTATTTT. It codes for CASSLEATGGDPDTQYF.

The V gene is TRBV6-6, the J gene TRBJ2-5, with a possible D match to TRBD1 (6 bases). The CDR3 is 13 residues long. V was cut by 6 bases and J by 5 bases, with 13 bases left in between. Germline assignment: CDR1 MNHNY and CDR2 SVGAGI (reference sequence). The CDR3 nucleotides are TGTGCCAGCAGCTTACAGGGACGGGAGACCCAGTACTTC. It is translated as CASSLQGRETQYF.

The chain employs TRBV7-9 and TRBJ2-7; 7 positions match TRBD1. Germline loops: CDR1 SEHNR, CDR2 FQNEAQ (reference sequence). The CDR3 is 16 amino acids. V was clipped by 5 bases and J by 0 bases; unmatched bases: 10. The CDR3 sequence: CASSAYRGHLSYEQYF. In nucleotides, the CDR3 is TGTGCCAGCAGCGCTTACAGGGGCCATCTCTCCTACGAGCAGTACTTC.

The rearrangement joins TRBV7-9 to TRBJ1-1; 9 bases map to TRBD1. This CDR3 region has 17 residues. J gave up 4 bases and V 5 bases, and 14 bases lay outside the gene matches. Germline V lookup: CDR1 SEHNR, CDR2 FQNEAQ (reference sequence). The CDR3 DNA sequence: TGTGCCAGCAGCCCCAGAGGGCAACAGACAGGGGGCACTGAAGCTTTCTTT. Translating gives CASSPRGQQTGGTEAFF.

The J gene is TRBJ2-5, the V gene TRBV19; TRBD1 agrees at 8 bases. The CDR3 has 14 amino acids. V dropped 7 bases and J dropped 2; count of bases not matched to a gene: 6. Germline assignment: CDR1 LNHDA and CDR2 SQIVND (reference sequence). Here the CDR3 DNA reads TGTGCCAGTATCGGGACAGGTCTTCAAGAGACCCAGTACTTC. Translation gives CASIGTGLQETQYF. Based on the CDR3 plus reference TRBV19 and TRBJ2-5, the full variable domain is DGGITQSPKYLFRKEGQNVTLSCEQNLNHDAMYWYRQDPGQGLRLIYYSQIVNDFQKGDIAEGYSVSREKKESFPLTVTSAQKNPTAFYLCASIGTGLQETQYFGPGTRLLVL.

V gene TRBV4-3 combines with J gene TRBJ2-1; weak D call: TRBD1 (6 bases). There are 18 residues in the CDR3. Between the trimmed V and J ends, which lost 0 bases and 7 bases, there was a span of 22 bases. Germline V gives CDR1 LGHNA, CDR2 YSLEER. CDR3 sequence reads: CASSQDFTAGVLGNEQFF. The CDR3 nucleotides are TGCGCCAGCAGCCAAGATTTCACGGCAGGGGTACTGGGGAATGAGCAGTTCTTC.

CDR3 residues: CASSVMAGSEAFF. CDR3 sequence (DNA): TGTGCCAGCAGCGTAATGGCAGGGTCTGAAGCTTTCTTT. The chain employs TRBV9 and TRBJ1-1, with a weak D call TRBD1 (5 bases). CDR3 length: 13 residues. Trimming stripped 1 base from V and 6 bases from J, with 10 bases between. Germline CDR1 SGDLS, CDR2 YYNGEE.

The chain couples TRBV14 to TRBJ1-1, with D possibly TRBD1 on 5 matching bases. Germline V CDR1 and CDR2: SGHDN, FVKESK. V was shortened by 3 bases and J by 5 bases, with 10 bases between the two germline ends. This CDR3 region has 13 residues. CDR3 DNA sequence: TGTGCCAGCAGCCATACGGAGGGGACTGAAGCTTTCTTT. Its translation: CASSHTEGTEAFF.

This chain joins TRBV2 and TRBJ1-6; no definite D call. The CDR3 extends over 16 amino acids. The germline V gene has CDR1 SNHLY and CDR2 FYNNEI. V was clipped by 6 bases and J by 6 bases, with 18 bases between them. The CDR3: CASRKLGRVSNSPLHF. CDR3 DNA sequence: TGTGCCAGCAGGAAGCTAGGTCGCGTCAGTAATTCACCCCTCCACTTT.

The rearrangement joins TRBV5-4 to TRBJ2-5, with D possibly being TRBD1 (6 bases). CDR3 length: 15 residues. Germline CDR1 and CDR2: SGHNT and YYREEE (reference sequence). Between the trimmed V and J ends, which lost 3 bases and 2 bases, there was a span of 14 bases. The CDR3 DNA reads TGTGCCAGCAGCTCAACAGGGATGGGGCAAGAGACCCAGTACTTC. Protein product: CASSSTGMGQETQYF.

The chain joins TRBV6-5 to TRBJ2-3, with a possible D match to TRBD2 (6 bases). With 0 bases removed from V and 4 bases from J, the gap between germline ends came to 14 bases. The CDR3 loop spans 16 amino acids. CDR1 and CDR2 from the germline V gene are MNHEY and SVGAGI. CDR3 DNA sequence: TGTGCCAGCAGTTACTCATCGCGGAGGGGACCAGATACGCAGTATTTT. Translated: CASSYSSRRGPDTQYF.

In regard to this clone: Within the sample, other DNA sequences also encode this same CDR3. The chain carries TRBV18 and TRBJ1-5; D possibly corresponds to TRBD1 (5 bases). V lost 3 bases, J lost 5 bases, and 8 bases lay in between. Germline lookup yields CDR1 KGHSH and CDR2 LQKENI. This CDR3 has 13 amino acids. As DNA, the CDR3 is TGTGCCAGCTCACCCGGCAGGGATCAGCCCCAGCATTTT. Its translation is CASSPGRDQPQHF.

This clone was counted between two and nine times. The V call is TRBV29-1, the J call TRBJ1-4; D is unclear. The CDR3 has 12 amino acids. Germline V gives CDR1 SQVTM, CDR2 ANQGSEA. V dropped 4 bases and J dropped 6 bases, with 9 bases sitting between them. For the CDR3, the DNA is TGCAGCGTTGCAGGCCCCGATGAAAAACTGTTTTTT. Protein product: CSVAGPDEKLFF.

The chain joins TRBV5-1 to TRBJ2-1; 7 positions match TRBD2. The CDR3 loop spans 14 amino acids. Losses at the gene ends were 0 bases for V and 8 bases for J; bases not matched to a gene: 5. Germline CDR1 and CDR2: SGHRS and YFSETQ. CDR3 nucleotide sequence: TGCGCCAGCAGCTTGGAAAGCGGGAATTATGAGCAGTTCTTC. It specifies CASSLESGNYEQFF.

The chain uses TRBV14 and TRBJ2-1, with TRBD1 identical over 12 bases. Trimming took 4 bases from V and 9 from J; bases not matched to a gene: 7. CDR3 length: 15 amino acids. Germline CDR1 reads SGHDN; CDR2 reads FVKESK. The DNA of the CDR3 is TGTGCCAGCAGCCTCCTGGGACAGGGGGCGATTGAGCAGTTCTTC. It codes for CASSLLGQGAIEQFF.

CDR3 in DNA: TGTGCCAGCACCGAGGGACTGGGGATTTCACCCCTCCACTTT. Translating it yields CASTEGLGISPLHF. The rearrangement links TRBV6-5 to TRBJ1-6; D might be TRBD1 (5 bases). V was cut by 7 bases and J by 9 bases, with 16 bases left in between. CDR3 length equals 14 residues. Germline V gene sequence: CDR1 MNHEY, CDR2 SVGAGI.

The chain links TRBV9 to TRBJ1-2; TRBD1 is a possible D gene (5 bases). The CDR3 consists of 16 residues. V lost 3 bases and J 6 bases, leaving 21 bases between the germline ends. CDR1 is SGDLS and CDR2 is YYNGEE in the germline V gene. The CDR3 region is CASSAPGTGGRDGYTF. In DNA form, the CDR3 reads TGTGCCAGCAGCGCCCCTGGGACGGGAGGCAGAGATGGCTACACCTTC.

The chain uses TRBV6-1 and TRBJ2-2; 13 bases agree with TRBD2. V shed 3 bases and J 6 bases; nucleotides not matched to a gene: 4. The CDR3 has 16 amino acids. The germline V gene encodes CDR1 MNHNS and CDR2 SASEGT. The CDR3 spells CASSDRTSGRSGELFF. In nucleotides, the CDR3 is TGTGCCAGCAGTGATCGGACTAGCGGGAGATCCGGGGAGCTGTTTTTT.